Below are 19 T cell receptor beta chains sequenced from a single sample in a study of blood T cells in healthy people across ages. A second PCR, run for about 7 to 11 cycles, used a sample-barcoded 5' primer plus a J-beta primer mix. TCRdb reprocessed the 5' RACE reads via MiXCR and lists one record per CDR3 protein. In the table there are about 940,000 distinct CDR3 sequences, roughly 50% of which are singletons. The sample taken for sequencing was blood. These TCRs come from a man aged 25-45 years in good health.

This clonotype was detected once. The chain carries TRBV4-3 and TRBJ2-4; 9 bases line up with TRBD2. TRBJ2-7 matches the DNA end more closely, so the J call is doubtful. This CDR3 contains 16 residues. The germline V gene encodes CDR1 LGHNA and CDR2 YSLEER. The CDR3 region has the DNA TGCGCCAGCAGCCAAGATGCTCCTAGCGGGGCCTACGAGCAGTACTTC. Its translation is CASSQDAPSGAYEQYF.

This clonotype has at least ten counts. The chain links TRBV7-3 to TRBJ2-7; TRBD1 matches 9 bases. This CDR3 has 14 amino acids. CDR1 is SGHTA and CDR2 is FQGTGA in the germline V gene. V lost 3 bases to trimming and J lost 5 bases; unmatched junction nucleotides: 5. CDR3 amino acids: CASSLGQGSHEQYF. The DNA of the CDR3 is TGTGCCAGCAGCTTGGGACAGGGAAGCCACGAGCAGTACTTC. The full variable domain, its missing parts supplied by reference TRBV7-3 and TRBJ2-7, is GAGVSQTPSNKVTEKGKYVELRCDPISGHTALYWYRQSLGQGPEFLIYFQGTGAADDSGLPNDRFFAVRPEGSVSTLKIQRTERGDSAVYLCASSLGQGSHEQYFGPGTRLTVT.

This clonotype occurred a few times. The CDR3: CASSYGTGNSGANVLTF. In nucleotides, the CDR3 is TGTGCCAGCAGTTACGGGACAGGGAATTCTGGGGCCAACGTCCTGACTTTC. The chain couples TRBV6-5 to TRBJ2-6, with 9 bases identical to TRBD1. J gave up 1 base and V 2 bases, and 3 bases lay outside the gene matches. The germline CDR1 and CDR2 sequences are MNHEY and SVGAGI. This CDR3 contains 17 residues.

The chain has TRBV27 and TRBJ1-6; D not certain. This CDR3 spans 14 amino acids. V dropped 0 bases and J dropped 7 bases, with 7 bases sitting between them. Germline values: CDR1 MNHEY, CDR2 SMNVEV (reference sequence). The CDR3 DNA is TGTGCCAGCAGTTTATCTCGAATGAATTCACCCCTCCACTTT. This sequence encodes CASSLSRMNSPLHF.

The CDR3 loop reads CASSFSDGLGEQYF. CDR3 in DNA: TGTGCCAGCAGTTTCTCGGACGGGCTAGGCGAGCAGTACTTC. The chain employs TRBV12-3 or TRBV12-4 and TRBJ2-7; the D is unclear. The V and J ends lost 3 bases and 6 bases respectively, with 15 bases between them. This CDR3 spans 14 amino acids.

The rearrangement uses TRBV12-3 or TRBV12-4 and TRBJ1-1, with D possibly TRBD1 on 5 matching bases. The CDR3 extends over 12 amino acids. The V gene lost 1 base and the J gene lost 8 bases, with 8 bases spanning the gap. This chain's CDR3 is CASSLVHREAFF. Written as DNA, the CDR3 is TGTGCCAGCAGTTTAGTACACAGGGAAGCTTTCTTT.

There are a few counts of this clonotype. The rearrangement joins TRBV9 to TRBJ1-2; D is undetermined. Per germline, CDR1 SGDLS and CDR2 YYNGEE. Trimming cost V 4 bases and J 3 bases, with 13 bases left between them. The CDR3 runs to 14 residues. Written as DNA, the CDR3 is TGTGCCAGCAGCCCCATCGACGCTGACTATGGCTACACCTTC. This sequence encodes CASSPIDADYGYTF.

The chain recombines TRBV7-9 with TRBJ2-4; 7 nucleotides agree with TRBD2. The DNA end is more similar to TRBJ2-7, so the J call may be wrong. The length of the CDR3 is 16 residues. The germline CDR1 and CDR2 sequences are SEHNR and FQNEAQ (reference sequence). The chain's CDR3 is CASSLGSRGDQDEQYF. The CDR3, as DNA: TGTGCCAGCAGCTTAGGAAGTCGGGGGGATCAAGACGAGCAGTACTTC.

This chain links TRBV29-1 with TRBJ1-5; 7 bases line up with TRBD1. V shed 4 bases and J 3 bases; nucleotides not matched to a gene: 9. The germline CDR1 and CDR2 sequences are SQVTM and ANQGSEA. CDR3 size: 15 residues. CDR3 region: CSVVPRQGDNQPQHF. Here the CDR3 DNA reads TGCAGCGTTGTCCCAAGACAGGGAGACAATCAGCCCCAGCATTTT.

This clonotype was counted between two and nine times. The CDR3 loop is CASSLIGGPEAFF. In DNA, the CDR3 is TGTGCCAGCAGCCTGATCGGGGGCCCTGAAGCTTTCTTT. V is TRBV7-9 and J is TRBJ1-1; D perhaps matches TRBD1 (6 bases). The CDR3 runs to 13 residues. V was shortened by 5 bases and J by 6 bases, with 13 bases between the two germline ends. Germline V CDR1 and CDR2: SEHNR, FQNEAQ (reference sequence).

The chain is built from TRBV5-1 and TRBJ2-5, with a tentative D call TRBD1 (6 bases). The CDR3 is 16 amino acids. Trimming left V 0 bases short and J 0 bases short, with 12 bases between. Per germline, CDR1 SGHRS and CDR2 YFSETQ. The CDR3 DNA is TGCGCCAGCAGCTTGGCTCACGGACAGCACCAAGAGACCCAGTACTTC. Translation: CASSLAHGQHQETQYF.

The genes are TRBV27 and TRBJ2-5; the match to TRBD1 covers 8 bases. The DNA end is a closer match to TRBJ2-7, so the J assignment may be wrong. Germline V gene lookup returns CDR1 MNHEY and CDR2 SMNVEV (reference sequence). The CDR3 length is 13 residues. The CDR3 protein is CASTAGGLYEQYF. The CDR3, as DNA: TGTGCCAGCACGGCAGGGGGCCTTTACGAGCAGTACTTC.

The sample holds a few counts of this clonotype. J is TRBJ2-7 and V is TRBV10-3; possibly TRBD2 for D (5 bases). Germline V gives CDR1 ENHRY, CDR2 SYGVKD. Trimming left V 0 bases short and J 2 bases short, with 14 bases between. The CDR3 extends over 16 amino acids. The CDR3 sequence is CAISESRTESAYEQYF. The DNA of the CDR3 is TGTGCCATCAGTGAGTCCCGGACTGAAAGTGCCTACGAGCAGTACTTC.

The chain joins TRBV28 to TRBJ1-4; 10 bases align to TRBD1. The CDR3 spans 16 residues. J lost 7 bases, V lost 6 bases, and 11 bases had no gene match. Germline lookup yields CDR1 MDHEN and CDR2 SYDVKM. The CDR3 coding sequence is TGTGCCAGCAGGACATGGGAGACAGGGGGCCTTGAAAAACTGTTTTTT. This sequence encodes CASRTWETGGLEKLFF.

In its sample, this clonotype was seen many times. The V call is TRBV3-1, the J call TRBJ2-7; 9 bases agree with TRBD1. The germline gives CDR1 LGHDT, CDR2 YNNKEL (reference sequence). J gave up 7 bases and V 6 bases, and 10 bases lay outside the gene matches. This CDR3 is built from 14 residues. This chain's CDR3 is CASRAPDRGREQYF. As DNA, the CDR3 is TGTGCCAGCAGGGCTCCGGACAGGGGTCGTGAGCAGTACTTC.

V gene TRBV5-1 combines with J gene TRBJ2-7; no clear D. The J call may be mistaken, given a closer DNA end match to TRBJ2-4. Germline lookup yields CDR1 SGHRS and CDR2 YFSETQ. The CDR3 consists of 15 residues. The CDR3 is CASSPDPNLDGIQYF. The CDR3 DNA reads TGCGCCAGCAGCCCTGACCCGAACTTGGATGGCATTCAGTACTTC.

V is TRBV12-3 or TRBV12-4 and J is TRBJ1-1; D gene ambiguous. Trimming shortened V by 3 bases and J by 3 bases, and 5 bases separated the two germline ends. This CDR3 comprises 12 residues. In nucleotides, the CDR3 is TGTGCCAGCAGTTTCGCGGACACTGAAGCTTTCTTT. This sequence encodes CASSFADTEAFF.

This clonotype was seen a few times. The chain has TRBV20-1 and TRBJ2-7; D is possibly TRBD2 (6 bases). The V end was cut by 8 bases, the J end by 3 bases, with 11 bases between. The CDR3 totals 11 residues. In germline, CDR1 is DFQATT, CDR2 SNEGSKA (reference sequence). The CDR3 DNA is TGCAGTAGCGGGTTTGACTACGAGCAGTACTTC. It yields the protein CSSGFDYEQYF.

This clonotype came up a few times. The chain is built from TRBV12-3 or TRBV12-4 and TRBJ2-3; weak D call: TRBD2 (6 bases). The V gene lost 1 base and the J gene lost 2 bases, with 10 bases spanning the gap. This CDR3 is built from 15 residues. CDR3 protein: CASSLGGGTTDTQYF. The DNA for the CDR3 is TGTGCCAGCAGTTTAGGTGGGGGGACCACAGATACGCAGTATTTT.